This T cell receptor (beta chain) was captured in a study of T cell responses to AZD1222 COVID-19 vaccine. Study conclusions and caveats: Regions left unmutated in variants are reportedly the target of nearly half of spike-specific TCRs.

The V gene end was trimmed by 9 bases and the J gene end by 1 base; junction bases not matched to a gene: 8. This CDR3 region has 15 residues. The germline V gene has CDR1 MNHEY and CDR2 SVGAGI. To note about this clone: The antigen is not known.

The data were produced by immunoSEQ multiplex PCR, yet TCRdb's version contains in-frame clones alone and is incomplete. The repertoire includes under 200,000 clones, roughly 89% of them detected once, and over 1% sits in the top ten. This chain joins TRBV6-5 and TRBJ2-2, with 7 bases that match TRBD2. The clonotype comes from an adult who received the AZD1222 COVID-19 vaccine. The sequencing used peripheral blood, collected 28 days after the second AZD1222 dose. In nucleotides, the CDR3 is TGTGCCAGTATACGGACTAGTGTGAACACCGGGGAGCTGTTTTTT. The encoded protein is CASIRTSVNTGELFF.